This T cell receptor beta chain was identified in a study of shared clonotypes between healthy human individuals (dated by TCRdb to 2019 to 2021). Context from the whole study: A couple of women and three men aged 18 to 49 years were included in the cohort. Per donor, three plates each were used for CD4 naive and CD4 memory, two for CD8 naive, and one for CD8 memory. To estimate repertoire size and how much clonotypes are shared between individuals, the study performed deep sequencing of blood TCR repertoires from five healthy adults. To increase sequencing depth and limit assay-specific biases, TCR repertoire library preparation and sequencing were carried out by different laboratories using diverse techniques. Between about 0.9 and 10 billion PBMCs per donor were obtained by leukapheresis. Overall results and qualifications from the work: Because the study included a small number of donors, the genetic and exposure-history diversity represented was limited. Pairwise subsampling led to the expectation that sequencing depth would affect the degree of clonotype sharing among donors. Naive subsets generally had larger estimated clonotype richness than memory subsets. Incomplete sequencing was indicated by rarefaction of sorted-subset datasets, despite the large sequencing depth. When a handful of donors were compared, the shared fraction of clonotypes was 5% to 6.5% for naive CD4, about 4% for naive CD8, roughly 2.3% for memory CD4, and 0.4% for memory CD8. Clonotypes shared by all four sorted-subset donors showed higher generation probabilities than non-shared clonotypes. Only blood was sampled, and tissue TCR repertoires likely differ from those in blood.

This clone was seen once. Its antigen is unknown. There are no base qualities to consult, and no much larger clone falls within one base. The CDR3 runs 14 residues from the cysteine to the phenylalanine. Solely the CDR3 DNA is kept, with 42 bases framed from the first base. CDR1 SGHTA and CDR2 FQGNSA are derived from the germline V gene. Clipping removes 3 bases from V and 8 bases from J, with 5 as the unmatched junction base count. TCR CDR3 regions were amplified from genomic DNA by multiplex PCR using the deep immunoSEQ assay. Extracted genomic DNA from each cell subset was distributed evenly across all wells of several immunoSEQ 96-well plates, and each plate was treated as a replicate. Each replicate PCR for sorted subsets received around 210 ng genomic DNA, equal to roughly 30,000 T cell genomes. Purified libraries were quantified with a Qubit 3.0 fluorometer, sized on a Bioanalyzer 2100, and re-quantified with the KAPA Library Quantification kit. Each immunoSEQ 96-well plate was sequenced on its own single-read 150-cycle Illumina NextSeq 550 flow cell. Turning to the authors' computational methods: Because only junctional sequences without quality scores were contained in the immunoSEQ output, filtering matching that applied to full-length reads could not be performed. Sequences were annotated with PyIR, a Python wrapper for IgBLAST v1.9, and V/J genes and CDR3 were assigned using IMGT germline references. Reads were removed for weak V/J assignments (E-value above 1e-6), missing CDR3, stop codons, out-of-frame junctions, or ambiguous translated residues. V3J clonotypes were defined as sequences sharing an identical inferred V gene, J gene, and CDR3 amino acid sequence. To compute the percentage overlap between repertoires, the number of shared unique clonotypes was divided by the size of the smaller repertoire. Richness of each repertoire was evaluated using RTK rarefaction, the Chao1 estimator, and Recon v2.1 estimates of unobserved clonotypes. Generation probabilities were computed with OLGA for all TCRbeta clonotypes obtained by the gDNA method from several donors. In TCRdb, the immuneACCESS table is reduced to in-frame sequences with V and J assigned. These tables do not hold every clone; where another copy was compared, an unresolved V gene accounts for under half, and the others remain unexplained. Clonal size and the V and J genes are those of that table, whereas D and trimming came from the DNA. Within this sample are about 980,000 clones, with about three quarters of them counted one time only. The ten top clones hold about 1.5% of the sample.

The donors were healthy, HIV-negative adults who had no recently reported acute infections or vaccinations. Only Caucasian adults living in Nashville, Tennessee, USA were represented among the donors. CD4+ T cells were enriched by magnetic negative selection; naive cells were then positively selected on CD45RA, and the negative fraction formed the memory subset. Blood was collected by leukapheresis, and PBMCs were isolated by Ficoll-Histopaque density gradient centrifugation and then cryopreserved in liquid nitrogen vapor phase. Analytical flow cytometry was used to check the purity and quantity of every magnetically sorted T cell population. Each sorted fraction had its genomic DNA isolated and then quantified by UV absorbance on a Nanodrop 2000c.

The sample was memory CD4+ T cells sorted from blood. Reading the label with the study, this specimen's cell subset or site is: CD45RA-negative fraction. This chain is built from TRBV7-2 and TRBJ1-1; 11 junctional bases match TRBD1. The receptor was derived from a man aged 18-30 years in good health. This receptor has the CDR3 CASSFGQGATEAFF. The sequence in DNA is TGTGCCAGCAGCTTCGGACAGGGGGCGACCGAAGCTTTCTTT.